One T cell receptor (beta chain) is described in this entry. Antigen specificity is unknown. Sequenced by immunoSEQ multiplex PCR; TCRdb stores in-frame clones only, minus some. The data show 30,000 to 40,000 clones, around 93% seen once. The junction had 1 base not matched to a gene; V was cut back by 2 bases and J by 10 bases. CDR1 is MDHEN, CDR2 SYDVKM, per germline. The CDR3 sequence is 12 residues long. The sample is drawn from a study of T cells in tuberculosis. About the study: In South Africa, adults with active tuberculosis were compared with IGRA-negative and latently infected IGRA-positive adolescents. PBMC were archived before or within 7 days of starting treatment. Whole-study results and caveats: Using the GMM-specific repertoire gave about 85% accuracy versus over 60% with motifs.

Time point denoted: new active TB diagnosis, blood taken before or within 7 days of starting treatment. Tuberculosis was confirmed by positive sputum smear and/or M. tuberculosis culture. The sequence was collected from an adult with tuberculosis. This chain joins TRBV28 and TRBJ1-1; 10 bases agree with TRBD1. This specimen consisted of PBMCs, obtained at tuberculosis diagnosis. CDR3 sequence: CASSLRTGGAFF. The CDR3 DNA follows: TGTGCCAGCAGTTTAAGGACAGGGGGAGCTTTCTTT.